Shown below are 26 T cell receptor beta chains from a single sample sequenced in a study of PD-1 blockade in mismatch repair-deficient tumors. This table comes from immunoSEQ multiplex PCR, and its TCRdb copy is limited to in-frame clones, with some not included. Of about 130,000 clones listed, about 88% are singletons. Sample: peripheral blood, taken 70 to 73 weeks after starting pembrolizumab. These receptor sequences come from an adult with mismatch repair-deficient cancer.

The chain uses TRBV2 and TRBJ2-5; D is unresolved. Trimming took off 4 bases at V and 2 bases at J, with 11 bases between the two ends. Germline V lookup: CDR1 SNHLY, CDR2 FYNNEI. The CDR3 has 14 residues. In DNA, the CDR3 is TGTGCCAGCAGTGGGTTAGCAGAACAAGAGACCCAGTACTTC. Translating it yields CASSGLAEQETQYF.

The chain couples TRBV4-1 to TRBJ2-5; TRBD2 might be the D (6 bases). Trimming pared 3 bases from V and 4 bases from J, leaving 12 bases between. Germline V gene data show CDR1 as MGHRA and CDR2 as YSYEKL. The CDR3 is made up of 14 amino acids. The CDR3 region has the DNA TGCGCCAGCAGCCAGGAGGGCCGGGGAGAGACCCAGTACTTC. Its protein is CASSQEGRGETQYF.

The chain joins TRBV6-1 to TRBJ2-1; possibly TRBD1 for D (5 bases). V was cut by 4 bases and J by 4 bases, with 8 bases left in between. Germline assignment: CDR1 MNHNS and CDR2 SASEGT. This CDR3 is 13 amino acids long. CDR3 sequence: CASSADSYNEQFF. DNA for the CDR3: TGTGCCAGCAGTGCCGACAGTTACAATGAGCAGTTCTTC.

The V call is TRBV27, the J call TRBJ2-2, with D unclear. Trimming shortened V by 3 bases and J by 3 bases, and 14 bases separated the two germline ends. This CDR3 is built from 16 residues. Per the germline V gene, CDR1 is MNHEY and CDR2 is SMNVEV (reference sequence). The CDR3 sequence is CASSLVTPPYTGELFF. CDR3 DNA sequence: TGTGCCAGCAGTTTGGTGACCCCCCCATACACCGGGGAGCTGTTTTTT.

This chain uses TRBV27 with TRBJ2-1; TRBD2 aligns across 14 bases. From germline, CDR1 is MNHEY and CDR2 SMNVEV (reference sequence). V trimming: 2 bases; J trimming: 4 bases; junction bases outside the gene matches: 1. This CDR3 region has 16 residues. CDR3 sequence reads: CASSLGTSGSYNEQFF. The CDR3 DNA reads TGTGCCAGCAGTTTAGGGACTAGCGGGAGTTACAATGAGCAGTTCTTC.

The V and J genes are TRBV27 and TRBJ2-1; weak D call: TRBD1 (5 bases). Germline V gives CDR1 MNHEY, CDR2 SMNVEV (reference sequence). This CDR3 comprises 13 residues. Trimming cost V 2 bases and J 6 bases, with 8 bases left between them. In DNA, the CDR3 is TGTGCCAGCAGTTTAGGGGCAGTCAATGAGCAGTTCTTC. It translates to CASSLGAVNEQFF.

The CDR3: CASSPTPALAGFEQFF. The CDR3 nucleotides are TGTGCCAGCAGCCCAACCCCCGCACTAGCGGGATTCGAGCAGTTCTTC. V and J are TRBV7-3 and TRBJ2-1, with 10 bases fitting TRBD2. With 5 bases clipped from V and 10 bases from J, the junction kept 14 bases outside the gene matches. CDR3 size: 16 residues. CDR1 is SGHTA, CDR2 FQGTGA, per germline.

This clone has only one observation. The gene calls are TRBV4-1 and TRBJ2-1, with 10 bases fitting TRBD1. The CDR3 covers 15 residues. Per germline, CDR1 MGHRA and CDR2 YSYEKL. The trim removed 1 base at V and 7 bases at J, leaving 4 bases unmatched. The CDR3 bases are TGCGCCAGCAGCCAAGGATCGGACAGGGGGAATGAGCAGTTCTTC. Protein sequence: CASSQGSDRGNEQFF.

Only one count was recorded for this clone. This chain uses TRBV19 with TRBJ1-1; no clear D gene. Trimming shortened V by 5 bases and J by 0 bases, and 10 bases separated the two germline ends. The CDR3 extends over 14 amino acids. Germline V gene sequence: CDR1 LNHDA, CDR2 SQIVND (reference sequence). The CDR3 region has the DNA TGTGCCAGTAGTTTTAGGCAATTGAACACTGAAGCTTTCTTT. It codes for CASSFRQLNTEAFF.

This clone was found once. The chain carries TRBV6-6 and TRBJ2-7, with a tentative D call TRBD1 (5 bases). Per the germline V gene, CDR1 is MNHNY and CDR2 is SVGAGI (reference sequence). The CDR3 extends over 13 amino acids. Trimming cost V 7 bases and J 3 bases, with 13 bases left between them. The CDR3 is CASTILQGYEQYF. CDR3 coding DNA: TGTGCCAGCACGATACTCCAGGGCTACGAGCAGTACTTC.

The CDR3 reads CASSIGRSRDEQYF. The CDR3 DNA sequence: TGTGCCAGTAGTATAGGTCGGTCCCGGGACGAGCAGTACTTC. This rearrangement joins TRBV19 to TRBJ2-7, with D hard to call. Deletions cut 1 base from V and 5 bases from J, with 12 bases between. This CDR3 comprises 14 residues. The germline CDR1 and CDR2 sequences are LNHDA and SQIVND (reference sequence).

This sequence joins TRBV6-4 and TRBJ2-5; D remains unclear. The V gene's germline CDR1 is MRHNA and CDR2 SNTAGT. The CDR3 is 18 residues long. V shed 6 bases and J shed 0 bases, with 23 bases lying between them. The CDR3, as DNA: TGTGCCAGCAGAAATCCTAACCTACGTCCTCTGTACCAAGAGACCCAGTACTTC. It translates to CASRNPNLRPLYQETQYF.

The CDR3 DNA sequence: TGTGCCAGCAGTTCTGACAGGGTTCGGACTGAAGCTTTCTTT. This encodes CASSSDRVRTEAFF. The chain is built from TRBV28 and TRBJ1-1, with 7 bases that match TRBD1. CDR1 is MDHEN, CDR2 SYDVKM, per germline. This CDR3 has 14 residues. The V and J ends lost 4 bases and 5 bases, in that order; junction bases with no gene match: 7.

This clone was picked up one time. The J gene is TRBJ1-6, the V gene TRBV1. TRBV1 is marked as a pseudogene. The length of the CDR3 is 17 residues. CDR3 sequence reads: CTSSFRGTPPYNSPLHF. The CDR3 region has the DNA TGCACCAGCAGCTTTCGCGGGACACCGCCCTATAATTCACCCCTCCACTTT.

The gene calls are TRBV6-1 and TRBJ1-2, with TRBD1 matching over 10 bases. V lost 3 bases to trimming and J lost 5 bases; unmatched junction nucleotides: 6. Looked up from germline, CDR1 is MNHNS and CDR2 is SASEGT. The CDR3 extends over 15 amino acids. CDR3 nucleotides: TGTGCCAGCAGTGACTCACCGGGACAGGGGTATGGCTACACCTTC. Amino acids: CASSDSPGQGYGYTF.

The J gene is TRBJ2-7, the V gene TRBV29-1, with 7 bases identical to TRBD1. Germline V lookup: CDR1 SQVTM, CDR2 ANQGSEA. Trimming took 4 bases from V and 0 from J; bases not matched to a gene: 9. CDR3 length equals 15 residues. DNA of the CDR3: TGCAGCGTTGTTTTGACAGGACAGGCCTCCTACGAGCAGTACTTC. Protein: CSVVLTGQASYEQYF.

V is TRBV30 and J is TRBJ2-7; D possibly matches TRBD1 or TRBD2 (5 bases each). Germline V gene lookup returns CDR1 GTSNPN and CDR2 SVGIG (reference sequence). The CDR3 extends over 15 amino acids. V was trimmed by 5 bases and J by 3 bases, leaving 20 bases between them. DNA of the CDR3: TGTGCCTGGTCAGGGCTGGCAGGGAGAGGCTACGAGCAGTACTTC. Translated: CAWSGLAGRGYEQYF.

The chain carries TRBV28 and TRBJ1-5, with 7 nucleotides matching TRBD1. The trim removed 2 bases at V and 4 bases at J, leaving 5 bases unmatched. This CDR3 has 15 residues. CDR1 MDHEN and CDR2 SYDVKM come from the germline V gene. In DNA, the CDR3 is TGTGCCAGCAGTTTAAACAGGGGAGGTAATCAGCCCCAGCATTTT. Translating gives CASSLNRGGNQPQHF. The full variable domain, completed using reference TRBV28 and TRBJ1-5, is DVKVTQSSRYLVKRTGEKVFLECVQDMDHENMFWYRQDPGLGLRLIYFSYDVKMKEKGDIPEGYSVSREKKERFSLILESASTNQTSMYLCASSLNRGGNQPQHFGDGTRLSIL.

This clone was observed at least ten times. The DNA for the CDR3 is TGTGCCAGCAGTTTAGACTTTCGGGCAGGGGGCTATGGCTACACCTTC. Residues: CASSLDFRAGGYGYTF. The rearrangement uses TRBV27 and TRBJ1-2, with 7 bases fitting TRBD1. Germline trimming cut 2 bases from V and 4 bases from J; bases unmatched to any gene: 10. CDR3 length: 16 amino acids. Per germline, CDR1 MNHEY and CDR2 SMNVEV (reference sequence).

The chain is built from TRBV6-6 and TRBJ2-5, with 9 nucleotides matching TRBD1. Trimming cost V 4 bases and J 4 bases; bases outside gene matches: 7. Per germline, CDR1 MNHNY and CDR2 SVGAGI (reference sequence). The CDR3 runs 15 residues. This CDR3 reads CASSWGQGSSETQYF. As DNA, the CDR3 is TGTGCCAGCAGTTGGGGACAGGGTTCTTCAGAGACCCAGTACTTC.

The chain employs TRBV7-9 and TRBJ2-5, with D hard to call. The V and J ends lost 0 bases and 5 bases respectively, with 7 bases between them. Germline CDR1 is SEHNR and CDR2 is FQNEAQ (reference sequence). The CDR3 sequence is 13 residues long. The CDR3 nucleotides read TGTGCCAGCAGCTTAGCCCTGCTTGAGACCCAGTACTTC. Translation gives CASSLALLETQYF.

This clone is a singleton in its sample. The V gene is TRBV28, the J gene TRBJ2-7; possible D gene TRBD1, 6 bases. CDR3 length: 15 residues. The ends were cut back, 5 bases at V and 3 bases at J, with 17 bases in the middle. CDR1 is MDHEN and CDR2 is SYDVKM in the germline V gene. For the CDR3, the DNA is TGTGCCAGCAGTACCCCGGAACCAGGGGACTACGAGCAGTACTTC. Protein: CASSTPEPGDYEQYF.

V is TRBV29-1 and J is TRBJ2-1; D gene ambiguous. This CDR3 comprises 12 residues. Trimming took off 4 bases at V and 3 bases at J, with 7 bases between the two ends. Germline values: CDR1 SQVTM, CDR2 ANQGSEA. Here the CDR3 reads CSVVSGYNEQFF. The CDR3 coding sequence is TGCAGCGTTGTTTCCGGCTACAATGAGCAGTTCTTC.

Here the CDR3 reads CASSFPGMSSYNEQFF. In nucleotides, the CDR3 is TGCGCCAGCAGCTTTCCCGGCATGAGCTCCTACAATGAGCAGTTCTTC. The chain couples TRBV5-1 to TRBJ2-1, with no clear D. V shed 2 bases and J shed 0 bases, with 12 bases lying between them. This CDR3 has 16 residues. CDR1 and CDR2 (germline): SGHRS, YFSETQ.

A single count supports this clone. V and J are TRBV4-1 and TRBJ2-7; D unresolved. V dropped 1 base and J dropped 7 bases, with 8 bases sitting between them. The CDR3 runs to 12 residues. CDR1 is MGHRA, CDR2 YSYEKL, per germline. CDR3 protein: CASSQATGEQYF. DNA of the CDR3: TGCGCCAGCAGCCAAGCAACTGGGGAGCAGTACTTC.

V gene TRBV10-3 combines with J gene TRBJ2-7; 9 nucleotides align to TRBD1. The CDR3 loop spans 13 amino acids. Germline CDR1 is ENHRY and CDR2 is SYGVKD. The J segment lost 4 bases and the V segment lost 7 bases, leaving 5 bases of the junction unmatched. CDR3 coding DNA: TGTGCCATCAACCCGGGGACAGGGTACGAGCAGTACTTC. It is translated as CAINPGTGYEQYF.